The rows below give T cell receptor beta chains drawn from one sample of a study of T cells in Graves' hyperthyroidism and ophthalmopathy. TCRdb redid the calling of the multiplex PCR reads with MiXCR, one entry per CDR3 protein. This sample has some 380,000 distinct CDR3 sequences, with approximately 13% found just once. Sequenced sample: blood. These receptors all come from a man aged 30 to 45 with Graves' hyperthyroidism that later progressed to Graves' ophthalmopathy. Each CDR3 is given with its conserved first and last residue. The D gene is left open where the match is weak. Size is omitted from some rows. Given values are once, few, many or a class for expanded clones.

v_gene	j_gene	d_gene	abundance	CDR3nt	CDR3aa
TRBV20-1	TRBJ1-1	NA	many	TGCAGTGCTATCAGAGGCCAGGTGGGCACTGAAGCTTTCTTT	CSAIRGQVGTEAFF
TRBV6-1	TRBJ2-6	TRBD2	many	TGTGCCAGCAGTGGGGAGGGGTTTGGGGCCAACGTCCTGACTTTC	CASSGEGFGANVLTF
TRBV6-2/TRBV6-3	TRBJ2-1	TRBD2	many	TGTGCCAGCAGTTACGAGCGGGGATACAATGAGCAGTTCTTC	CASSYERGYNEQFF
TRBV7-9	TRBJ2-1	TRBD1	NA	TGTGCCAGCAGCTCCCGACAGGGTATAATCAATGAGCAGTTCTTC	CASSSRQGIINEQFF
TRBV24-1	TRBJ2-1	NA	few	TGTGCCACCAGTGGGGACAACTACGCCAATGAGCAGTTCTTC	CATSGDNYANEQFF
TRBV12-3/TRBV12-4	TRBJ2-1	NA	many	TGTGCCAGCAGCCACAGTGGGGCCACAGCAAGCTCCTACAATGAGCAGTTCTTC	CASSHSGATASSYNEQFF
TRBV12-3/TRBV12-4	TRBJ2-3	NA	many	TGTGCCAGCATTGGGGGGATCAGGGGGAGTACGCAGTATTTT	CASIGGIRGSTQYF
TRBV7-9	TRBJ2-2	NA	NA	TGTGCCAGCAGCTTTTTAGGGTCCCTCGCCGGGGAGCTGTTTTTT	CASSFLGSLAGELFF
TRBV2	TRBJ1-5	TRBD1	many	TGTGCCAGCAGTGAAGCGAGGACAGGGGTGGATCAGCCCCAGCATTTT	CASSEARTGVDQPQHF
TRBV2	TRBJ2-7	NA	many	TGTGCCAGCTCTTACACCGCCTACGAGCAGTACTTC	CASSYTAYEQYF
TRBV7-9	TRBJ2-3	NA	few	TGTGCCAGCAGCACCGGTGGGGAGGGGGTAACAGATACGCAGTATTTT	CASSTGGEGVTDTQYF
TRBV9	TRBJ2-2	TRBD1	few	TGTGCCAGCAGCCCCCGGGACAGCCGTACCGGGGAGCTGTTTTTT	CASSPRDSRTGELFF
TRBV12-3/TRBV12-4	TRBJ2-5	NA	few	TGTGCCAGCAGTTTATTGATCAAAGAGACCCAGTACTTC	CASSLLIKETQYF
TRBV12-3/TRBV12-4	TRBJ2-1	TRBD2	many	TGTGCCAGCGGGGACTACTACAATGAGCAGTTCTTC	CASGDYYNEQFF
TRBV7-9	TRBJ1-2	NA	many	TGTGCCAGCAGCTTAAGCACAGAGGGTGACTATGGCTACACCTTC	CASSLSTEGDYGYTF
TRBV12-3/TRBV12-4	TRBJ1-6	NA	many	TGTGCCAGCAGCTCGAATTTTGGGAATTCACCCCTCCACTTT	CASSSNFGNSPLHF
TRBV20-1	TRBJ1-6	NA	few	TGCAGTGCTAGGAGGACGGTGTATAATTCACCCCTCCACTTT	CSARRTVYNSPLHF
TRBV4-2	TRBJ2-6	TRBD2	NA	TGTGCCAGCAGCCAAGAGACTAGCGGGGGTAGAGGGGCCAACGTCCTGACTTTC	CASSQETSGGRGANVLTF
TRBV5-1	TRBJ1-1	NA	NA	TGCGCCAGCAGCTTTGTGGGGGCTGAAGCTTTCTTT	CASSFVGAEAFF
TRBV4-1	TRBJ2-1	TRBD1	few	TGCGCCAGCAGAGGGACAGGGATCCATGAGCAGTTCTTC	CASRGTGIHEQFF
TRBV5-1	TRBJ2-3	NA	many	TGCGCCAGCAGCTTAACCAATAAGGGGGATACGCAGTATTTT	CASSLTNKGDTQYF
TRBV29-1	TRBJ1-2	NA	NA	TGTAGTGGGGGAAAGAACTATGGCTACACCTTC	CSGGKNYGYTF
TRBV28	TRBJ1-4	NA	many	TGTGCCAGCAGGAAAGACAGGCCCGGTGAAAAACTGTTTTTT	CASRKDRPGEKLFF
TRBV12-3/TRBV12-4	TRBJ2-2	TRBD1	few	TGTGCCCGCACAGGGACAGGGGGCCTACAATCGGCCGGGGAGCTGTTTTTT	CARTGTGGLQSAGELFF
TRBV12-3/TRBV12-4	TRBJ2-1	NA	many	TGTGCCAGCTCTGATACTGAGAATGAGCAGTTCTTC	CASSDTENEQFF
TRBV7-9	TRBJ2-7	TRBD1	many	TGTGCCAGCACCGGGACAGGGCCCTACGAGCAGTACTTC	CASTGTGPYEQYF
TRBV12-3/TRBV12-4	TRBJ1-2	NA	few	TGTGCCAGCAGTTTAGAGGGCGCAGGGACGAACTATGGCTACACCTTC	CASSLEGAGTNYGYTF
TRBV18	TRBJ2-7	NA	few	TGTGCCAGCTCACTCTTCGGCAGGGAAGGGGACGAGCAGTACTTC	CASSLFGREGDEQYF
TRBV7-9	TRBJ1-1	TRBD1	NA	TGTGCCAGCAGCCAACAGGGGGGGAACACTGAAGCTTCCTTT	CASSQQGGNTEASF
TRBV4-1	TRBJ2-7	NA	few	TGCGCCAGCAGCCAAGAGGGGTTAGGGAAGACCTACGAGCAGTACTTC	CASSQEGLGKTYEQYF
TRBV18	TRBJ2-3	NA	many	TGTGCCAGCTCACCAATACCAGGCACAGATACGCAGTATTTT	CASSPIPGTDTQYF
TRBV6-1	TRBJ2-7	TRBD2	many	TGTGCCAGCGGCGGGGGTACCTACGAGCAGTACTTC	CASGGGTYEQYF
TRBV4-2	TRBJ1-3	NA	NA	TGTGCCAGCAGCCAAGATGGGGGGTCAAGTGGAAACACCATATATTTT	CASSQDGGSSGNTIYF
TRBV6-1	TRBJ2-7	NA	many	TGTGCCAGCAGTGAAGCGGAGGGGCCCTCCTACGAGCAGTACTTC	CASSEAEGPSYEQYF
TRBV2	TRBJ2-5	TRBD2	few	TGTGCCAGCAGCATCAACCGGGGGGGAATGTCGGAGACCCAGTACTTC	CASSINRGGMSETQYF
TRBV20-1	TRBJ1-1	TRBD1	many	TGCAGTGCCAACAGGGGGTTCGGCACTGAAGCTTTCTTT	CSANRGFGTEAFF
TRBV3-1	TRBJ2-3	TRBD2	NA	TGTGCCAGCAGCACCCAGCGGGGGGGCCGGGGAGATACGCAGTATTTT	CASSTQRGGRGDTQYF
TRBV19	TRBJ1-5	TRBD1	NA	TGTGCCAGTACCTGGACAGGGGGAGATAGCAATCAGCCCCAGCATTTT	CASTWTGGDSNQPQHF
TRBV12-3/TRBV12-4	TRBJ2-3	NA	many	TGTGCCAGCAGCTGGGGGGCCCCCCCAGATACGCAGTATTTT	CASSWGAPPDTQYF
TRBV6-1	TRBJ2-3	TRBD1	many	TGTGCCAGCGCCAGGGACAGATACACAGATACGCAATATTTT	CASARDRYTDTQYF
TRBV6-5	TRBJ1-2	NA	many	TGTGCCAGCAGTTACTCGAGACAGGCAAAATACTATGGCTACACCTTC	CASSYSRQAKYYGYTF
TRBV30	TRBJ2-7	NA	many	TGTGCCTGGGCGGGACAGTCCTACGAGCAGTACTTC	CAWAGQSYEQYF